This T cell receptor (beta chain) was found in a study of blood T cell repertoires in COVID-19. V shed 7 bases and J shed 0 bases, with 18 bases lying between them. The germline V gene encodes CDR1 SQVTM and CDR2 ANQGSEA. CDR3 length: 15 residues. Enrollees, about 18 to 89 years old, lived in around 23 US areas. How the authors handled the data: Quantification of nucleated cells was approximated via reference gene primer amplification. Sequencing used immunoSEQ multiplex PCR; TCRdb keeps in-frame clones, though not all of them. Clonal size and the V and J genes are those of that table, whereas D and trimming came from the DNA. The top ten hold about 4.6% of the sample, which has about 170,000 clones, less than 85% seen once.

The receptor comes from a woman aged 50 to 60 who had recovered from COVID-19. Material: PBMCs or T cells enriched from blood (not recorded which). The chain employs TRBV29-1 and TRBJ1-1; possibly TRBD1 for D (5 bases). The CDR3 DNA is TGCAGCGCCCACCCGGGGGTGTTTATGAACACTGAAGCTTTCTTT. Its protein product is CSAHPGVFMNTEAFF.